The entry that follows covers one T cell receptor (beta chain) sequence. Antigen: not known. This entry comes from a study of OX40 agonist ivuxolimab in advanced cancers. Study-level points and caveats: At doses 0.1 to 3.0 mg/kg, CD4+ and CD8+ clones expanded.

Some clones are missing from TCRdb's copy, which holds only in-frame ones; the method was immunoSEQ multiplex PCR. The sample holds tens of thousands of clones, approximately 91% seen once. Germline V lookup: CDR1 MNHEY, CDR2 SVGAGI. V lost 3 bases and J 10 bases, leaving 18 bases between the germline ends. The CDR3 is 14 residues long. This receptor was identified in an adult with an advanced solid tumor such as melanoma, head and neck, liver or kidney cancer. This rearrangement joins TRBV6-5 to TRBJ1-1; unclear D gene. This specimen consisted of CD4+ or CD8+ T cells sorted from blood, obtained in a trial of the OX40 agonist ivuxolimab. The CDR3 DNA is TGTGCCAGCAGTTATTCCAATATACCGCTAGCAGCTTTCTTT. It codes for CASSYSNIPLAAFF.